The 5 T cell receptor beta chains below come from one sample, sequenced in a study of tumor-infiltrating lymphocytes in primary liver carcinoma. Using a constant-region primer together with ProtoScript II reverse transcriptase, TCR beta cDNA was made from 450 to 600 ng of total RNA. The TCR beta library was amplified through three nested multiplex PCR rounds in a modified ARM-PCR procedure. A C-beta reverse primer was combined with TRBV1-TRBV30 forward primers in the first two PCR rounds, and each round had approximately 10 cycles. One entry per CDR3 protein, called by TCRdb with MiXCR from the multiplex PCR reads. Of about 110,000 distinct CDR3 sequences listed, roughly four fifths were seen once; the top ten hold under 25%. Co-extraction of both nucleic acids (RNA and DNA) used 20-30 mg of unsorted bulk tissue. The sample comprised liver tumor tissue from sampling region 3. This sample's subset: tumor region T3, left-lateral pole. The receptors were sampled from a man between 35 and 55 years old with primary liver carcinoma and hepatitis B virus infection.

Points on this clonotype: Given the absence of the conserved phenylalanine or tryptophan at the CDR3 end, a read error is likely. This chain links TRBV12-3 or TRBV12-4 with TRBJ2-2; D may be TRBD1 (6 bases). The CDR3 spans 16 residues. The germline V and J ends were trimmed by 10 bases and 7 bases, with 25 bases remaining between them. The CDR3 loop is CANSSGQGRVVGELFI. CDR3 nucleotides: TGTGCCAACAGCTCAGGGCAGGGGAGAGTGGTCGGGGAGCTGTTTATT.

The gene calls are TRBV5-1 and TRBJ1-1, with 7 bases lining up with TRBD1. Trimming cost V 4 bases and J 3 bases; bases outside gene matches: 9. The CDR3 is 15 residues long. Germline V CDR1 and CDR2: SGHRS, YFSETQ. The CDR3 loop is CASSVDRAADTEAFF. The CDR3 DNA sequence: TGCGCCAGCAGCGTAGACAGGGCGGCGGACACTGAAGCTTTCTTT.

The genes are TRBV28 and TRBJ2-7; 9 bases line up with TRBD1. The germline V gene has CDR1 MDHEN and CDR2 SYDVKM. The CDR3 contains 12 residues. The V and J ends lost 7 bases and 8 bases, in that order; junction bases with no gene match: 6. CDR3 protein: CASMGQGHQQYF. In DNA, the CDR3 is TGTGCCAGCATGGGACAGGGTCACCAGCAGTACTTC.

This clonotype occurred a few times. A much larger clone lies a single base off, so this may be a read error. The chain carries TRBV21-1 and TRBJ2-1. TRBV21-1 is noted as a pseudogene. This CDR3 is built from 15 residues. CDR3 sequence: CASSNDPSANNEQSF. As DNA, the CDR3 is TGTGCCAGCAGCAATGATCCTAGCGCCAACAATGAGCAGTCCTTC.

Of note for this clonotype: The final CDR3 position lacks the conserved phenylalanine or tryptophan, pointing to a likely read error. CDR3 DNA: TGTGCTAGCAGCCAAGATTTGGGGACTAGGGGTGGTACGCAGTATCTT. Its translation is CASSQDLGTRGGTQYL. The V and J genes are TRBV4-2 and TRBJ2-3, with TRBD2 identical over 8 bases. The CDR3 runs 16 residues. Germline V gene sequence: CDR1 LGHNA, CDR2 YNFKEQ.